The 27 T cell receptor beta chains below were found in one sample sequenced in a study of Graves' ophthalmopathy and Graves' hyperthyroidism. The sequenced template was RNA, covering the TCR beta CDR3 region. In the first round, RT-PCR was carried out with HTBI primers, and a multiplex PCR formed the second round. TCRdb ran MiXCR on the multiplex PCR reads and lists one entry per CDR3 protein. The profile shows over 200,000 distinct CDR3 sequences, roughly 27% of them singletons. Sequenced sample: peripheral blood. The receptors stem from a man aged 50 to 59 with Graves' ophthalmopathy.

This clonotype was recorded at least ten times. Here the CDR3 DNA reads TGTGCCAGCAGTGGCCAGACAGGGGCGAGCAATCAGCCCCAGCATTTT. This gives the protein CASSGQTGASNQPQHF. V gene TRBV2 combines with J gene TRBJ1-5; 8 bases fit TRBD1. The ends lost 4 bases at V and 1 base at J; junction bases unmatched: 6. Germline V gene sequence: CDR1 SNHLY, CDR2 FYNNEI. This CDR3 has 16 residues. The whole variable domain, filled in from reference TRBV2 and TRBJ1-5, reads EPEVTQTPSHQVTQMGQEVILRCVPISNHLYFYWYRQILGQKVEFLVSFYNNEISEKSEIFDDQFSVERPDGSNFTLKIRSTKLEDSAMYFCASSGQTGASNQPQHFGDGTRLSIL.

This clonotype was counted at least ten times. A read error may produce the germline difference seen at one junction end. This chain connects TRBV6-2 or TRBV6-3 to TRBJ2-2, with 8 bases identical to TRBD1. From germline, CDR1 is MNHEY and CDR2 SVGEGT. The CDR3 is 17 residues long. CDR3 residues: CASSPVRTGRDTGELLF. The DNA of the CDR3 is TGTGCCAGCAGCCCCGTCCGGACAGGGAGAGACACCGGGGAGCTGTTGTTT.

This sequence joins TRBV28 and TRBJ2-7, with TRBD1 identical over 8 bases. Germline CDR1 and CDR2: MDHEN and SYDVKM. Trimming cost V 10 bases and J 1 base; bases outside gene matches: 3. This CDR3 is built from 12 residues. The chain's CDR3 is CAIQGASYEQYF. DNA for the CDR3: TGTGCCATCCAGGGGGCTTCCTACGAGCAGTACTTC.

This clonotype was found many times. The chain couples TRBV28 to TRBJ1-2; no reliable D call. This CDR3 has 15 amino acids. V gave up 7 bases and J gave up 1 base, with 16 bases separating them. Germline V gene sequence: CDR1 MDHEN, CDR2 SYDVKM. In nucleotides, the CDR3 is TGTGCCAGCACCCCCGGGCGCAGGAGTAACTATGGCTACACCTTC. The encoded protein is CASTPGRRSNYGYTF.

This clonotype came up many times. The V call is TRBV29-1, the J call TRBJ2-5; D is unresolved. The V end was cut by 7 bases, the J end by 1 base, with 16 bases between. The CDR3 has 14 amino acids. In germline, CDR1 is SQVTM, CDR2 ANQGSEA. The CDR3 nucleotides read TGCAGCGCCATATCTTCTCGCAGCCAAGAGACCCAGTACTTC. Protein: CSAISSRSQETQYF.

This clonotype showed up many times. CDR3 in amino acids: CASSQVAGGTEAFF. The CDR3 nucleotides read TGCGCCAGCAGCCAAGTAGCCGGGGGCACTGAAGCTTTCTTT. This chain links TRBV4-1 with TRBJ1-1, with D possibly TRBD1 on 5 matching bases. Looked up from germline, CDR1 is MGHRA and CDR2 is YSYEKL. The CDR3 is 14 amino acids. Trimming shortened V by 1 base and J by 4 bases, and 10 bases separated the two germline ends.

This clonotype was picked up many times. Mismatch with germline at one junction end may stem from a read error. This chain joins TRBV6-2 or TRBV6-3 and TRBJ2-7; 8 bases fit TRBD2. In germline, CDR1 is MNHEY, CDR2 SVGEGT. The CDR3 has 17 residues. This CDR3 reads CASSYVLLAGLKYGQYF. The CDR3 bases are TGTGCCAGCAGTTATGTCCTCTTAGCGGGACTGAAATACGGGCAGTACTTC.

This clonotype was detected many times. The V gene is TRBV5-1, the J gene TRBJ2-7, with D uncertain. The V gene lost 4 bases and the J gene lost 2 bases, with 13 bases spanning the gap. Per germline, CDR1 SGHRS and CDR2 YFSETQ. The CDR3 length is 14 residues. CDR3 amino acids: CASSPEPDPYEQYF. The DNA of the CDR3 is TGCGCCAGCAGCCCCGAACCGGACCCCTACGAGCAGTACTTC.

In its sample, this clonotype was seen many times. This chain uses TRBV12-3 or TRBV12-4 with TRBJ2-7; D not resolved. The CDR3 sequence is 14 residues long. V lost 2 bases and J lost 2, with 10 bases in between. The CDR3, as DNA: TGTGCCAGCAGTTTATCCGGGTCTACCTACGAGCAGTACTTC. It translates to CASSLSGSTYEQYF.

CDR3 sequence: CASSSRLRNTGELFF. Written as DNA, the CDR3 is TGTGCCAGCAGCTCCCGCCTCCGGAACACCGGGGAGCTGTTTTTT. The V and J genes are TRBV11-3 and TRBJ2-2; unclear D gene. The germline CDR1 and CDR2 sequences are SGHNT and YENEEA. The CDR3 has 15 residues. V lost 4 bases and J 1 base, leaving 10 bases between the germline ends.

J is TRBJ2-7 and V is TRBV4-3, with 9 bases fitting TRBD2. CDR1 and CDR2 from the germline V gene are LGHNA and YSLEER. This CDR3 contains 18 residues. With 0 bases clipped from V and 0 bases from J, the junction kept 9 bases outside the gene matches. The CDR3 sequence: CASSQDFVGGGDSYEQYF. The CDR3 DNA reads as TGCGCCAGCAGCCAAGATTTCGTCGGCGGGGGGGACTCCTACGAGCAGTACTTC.

J is TRBJ1-1 and V is TRBV28; possible D gene TRBD1, 6 bases. Germline values: CDR1 MDHEN, CDR2 SYDVKM. The CDR3 is made up of 14 amino acids. The V gene lost 7 bases and the J gene lost 3 bases, with 15 bases spanning the gap. This CDR3 is CASTTTGRYTEAFF. CDR3 DNA sequence: TGTGCCAGCACCACCACAGGGCGGTACACTGAAGCTTTCTTT.

This clonotype was found many times. The chain has TRBV4-1 and TRBJ2-7; 7 bases fit TRBD1. The CDR3 is 15 residues long. The V and J ends lost 2 bases and 3 bases, in that order; junction bases with no gene match: 7. Germline V gene sequence: CDR1 MGHRA, CDR2 YSYEKL. As DNA, the CDR3 is TGCGCCAGCAGCCAACTTCGGGACAGTCGCTACGAGCAGTACTTC. The encoded protein is CASSQLRDSRYEQYF.

This clonotype was seen at least ten times. The chain uses TRBV2 and TRBJ2-2, with D uncertain. CDR3 length: 13 amino acids. Between the trimmed V and J ends, which lost 8 bases and 7 bases, there was a span of 14 bases. Germline assignment: CDR1 SNHLY and CDR2 FYNNEI. In DNA, the CDR3 is TGTGCCAGCGAAACCCACGGAGTCGGGGAGCTGTTTTTT. Translated, it gives CASETHGVGELFF.

There are many counts of this clonotype. The V and J genes are TRBV4-1 and TRBJ1-5, with D tentatively TRBD1 (6 bases). V dropped 2 bases and J dropped 2 bases, with 10 bases sitting between them. The germline V gene encodes CDR1 MGHRA and CDR2 YSYEKL. This CDR3 has 15 residues. CDR3 coding DNA: TGCGCCAGCAGCCAAACAGGGAAGGGCAATCAGCCCCAGCATTTT. Translation: CASSQTGKGNQPQHF.

This clonotype was observed many times. Germline is not matched at one junction end, which may reflect a read error. This chain connects TRBV7-3 to TRBJ2-2, with 8 positions matching TRBD2. Germline V gene data show CDR1 as SGHTA and CDR2 as FQGTGA. The CDR3 loop spans 12 amino acids. The CDR3 DNA reads TGTGCCAGCAGCAGCGGGAGTGGGGGGCTGTTTTTT. Amino acid sequence: CASSSGSGGLFF. The full variable domain, its missing parts supplied by reference TRBV7-3 and TRBJ2-2, is GAGVSQTPSNKVTEKGKYVELRCDPISGHTALYWYRQSLGQGPEFLIYFQGTGAADDSGLPNDRFFAVRPEGSVSTLKIQRTERGDSAVYLCASSSGSGGLFFGEGSRLTVL.

This clonotype was picked up many times. This may stem from a read error, because a much larger clone lies one nucleotide away. The V call is TRBV27, the J call TRBJ2-5, with 7 bases aligning to TRBD2. Germline lookup yields CDR1 MNHEY and CDR2 SMNVEV (reference sequence). V was clipped by 5 bases and J by 9 bases; unmatched bases: 15. CDR3 length equals 15 residues. CDR3 sequence reads: CASSISGYTREAQYF. Written as DNA, the CDR3 is TGTGCCAGCAGTATTTCAGGATACACCCGGGAGGCCCAGTACTTC.

Many counts were recorded for this clonotype. This chain joins TRBV3-1 and TRBJ2-2; 8 nucleotides agree with TRBD2. Per germline, CDR1 LGHDT and CDR2 YNNKEL (reference sequence). V shed 0 bases and J 4 bases; nucleotides not matched to a gene: 4. The CDR3 spans 16 residues. CDR3 sequence (DNA): TGTGCCAGCAGCCAAGATTTTAGCGGGGTCACCGGGGAGCTGTTTTTT. It encodes CASSQDFSGVTGELFF.

The chain employs TRBV11-1 and TRBJ2-7, with 8 bases matching TRBD1. V gave up 5 bases and J gave up 3 bases; unmatched junction bases: 9. Germline CDR1 reads SGHAT; CDR2 reads FQDESV (reference sequence). This CDR3 is 15 amino acids long. As DNA, the CDR3 is TGTGCCAGCAGCCGGGGACAGGCAAACCTCTACGAGCAGTACTTC. Translation: CASSRGQANLYEQYF.

V is TRBV28 and J is TRBJ1-2, with D unresolved. The CDR3 extends over 14 amino acids. Looked up from germline, CDR1 is MDHEN and CDR2 is SYDVKM. V lost 5 bases, J lost 7 bases, and 17 bases lay in between. This CDR3 reads CASSRPGSAFGYTF. CDR3 nucleotide sequence: TGTGCCAGCAGTCGCCCGGGCAGCGCATTTGGCTACACCTTC.

This clonotype came up many times. The genes are TRBV12-3 or TRBV12-4 and TRBJ2-2, with a possible D match to TRBD1 (5 bases). This CDR3 has 12 amino acids. V was cut by 11 bases and J by 1 base, with 8 bases left in between. The CDR3 loop reads CADTGNTGELFF. The CDR3 DNA follows: TGTGCCGACACAGGGAACACCGGGGAGCTGTTTTTT.

This clonotype was seen at least ten times. The rearrangement uses TRBV6-2 or TRBV6-3 and TRBJ2-7; D remains unclear. With 2 bases removed from V and 0 bases from J, the gap between germline ends came to 2 bases. Germline V lookup: CDR1 MNHEY, CDR2 SVGEGT. CDR3 length: 12 amino acids. The CDR3 region has the DNA TGTGCCAGCAGTTACGTCTCCTACGAGCAGTACTTC. This encodes CASSYVSYEQYF.

The chain carries TRBV6-1 and TRBJ1-1, with D perhaps TRBD1 (6 bases). The CDR3 runs to 13 residues. The V gene's germline CDR1 is MNHNS and CDR2 SASEGT. V was trimmed by 9 bases and J by 3 bases, leaving 14 bases between them. DNA for the CDR3: TGTGCCAGTCGCCTTAGGGGGGACACTGAAGCTTTCTTT. Translated: CASRLRGDTEAFF.

This clonotype was counted at least ten times. This chain connects TRBV6-2 or TRBV6-3 to TRBJ2-3; D ambiguous. Germline V CDR1 and CDR2: MNHEY, SVGEGT. The CDR3 loop spans 12 amino acids. V was shortened by 4 bases and J by 5 bases, with 7 bases between the two germline ends. The CDR3 loop reads CASSWTGDTQYF. The CDR3 region has the DNA TGTGCCAGCAGTTGGACCGGAGATACGCAGTATTTT.

This clonotype was picked up many times. This chain connects TRBV11-2 to TRBJ1-1, with 7 bases matching TRBD1. CDR3 size: 14 residues. Germline CDR1 SGHAT, CDR2 FQNNGV. Trimming cost V 7 bases and J 4 bases; bases outside gene matches: 9. CDR3 nucleotide sequence: TGTGCCAGCACCGTGGACAGGTATGGCACTGAAGCTTTCTTT. This gives the protein CASTVDRYGTEAFF.

This chain links TRBV12-3 or TRBV12-4 with TRBJ1-5; 8 bases map to TRBD1. Germline trimming cut 5 bases from V and 6 bases from J; bases unmatched to any gene: 9. The CDR3 sequence is 15 residues long. In DNA, the CDR3 is TGTGCCAGCAGTCCTTCGGGCGACAGGGGTCAGCCCCAGCATTTT. Translated, it gives CASSPSGDRGQPQHF.

CDR3 loop: CASSYRGQGNYEQYF. In DNA, the CDR3 is TGTGCCAGCAGTTATCGGGGACAGGGTAACTACGAGCAGTACTTC. The V call is TRBV6-5, the J call TRBJ2-7; 9 bases fit TRBD1. V shed 3 bases and J 3 bases; nucleotides not matched to a gene: 6. The CDR3 is 15 amino acids. Germline V CDR1 and CDR2: MNHEY, SVGAGI.